This record covers a single TCR beta chain. CDR3 length: 16 amino acids. V lost 2 bases to trimming and J lost 3 bases; unmatched junction nucleotides: 5. CDR1 and CDR2 from the germline V gene are SGDLS and YYNGEE. Here immunoSEQ multiplex PCR was the method, and the copy in TCRdb shows in-frame clones only, minus some. The sample includes about 170,000 clones, around 82% of them seen just once. This entry comes from a study of blood T cell repertoires in COVID-19. Study-wide context: Sites across the United States, Italy and Spain contributed samples from acute and convalescent COVID-19. The cDNA or gDNA used as material had been derived from T cells, B-cell-depleted T cells, or PBMCs.

The sequence came from a woman at least 80 years old with acute or convalescent COVID-19. Sequenced material: peripheral blood. The chain uses TRBV9 and TRBJ2-1; 10 nucleotides agree with TRBD2. The CDR3 loop is CASSVRAGGGYNEQFF. The CDR3 coding sequence is TGTGCCAGCAGCGTTCGAGCGGGAGGGGGCTACAATGAGCAGTTCTTC.